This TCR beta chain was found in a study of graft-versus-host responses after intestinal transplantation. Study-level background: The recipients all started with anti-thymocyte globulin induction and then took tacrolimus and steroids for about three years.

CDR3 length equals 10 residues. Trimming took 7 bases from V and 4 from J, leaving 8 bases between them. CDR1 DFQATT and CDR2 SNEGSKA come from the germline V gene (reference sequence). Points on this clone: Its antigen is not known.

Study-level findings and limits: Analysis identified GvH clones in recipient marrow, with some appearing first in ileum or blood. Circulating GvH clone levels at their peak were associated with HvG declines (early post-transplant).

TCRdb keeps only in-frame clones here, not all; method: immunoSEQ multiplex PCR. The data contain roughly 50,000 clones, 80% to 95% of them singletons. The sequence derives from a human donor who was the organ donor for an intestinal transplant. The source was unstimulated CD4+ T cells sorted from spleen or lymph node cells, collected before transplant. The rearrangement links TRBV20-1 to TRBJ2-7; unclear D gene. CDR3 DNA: TGCAGTGTAAGTGATTACGAGCAGTACTTC. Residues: CSVSDYEQYF.